This passage covers 26 T cell receptor beta chains from one sample sequenced in a study of cytomegalovirus exposure and HLA in healthy donors. Both 60 Vbeta primers and 13 Jbeta primers went into the PCR. Libraries were prepared by immunoSEQ multiplex PCR; TCRdb keeps only in-frame clonotypes and omits some of them. Among about 200,000 clones listed, roughly 84% were seen once. Specimen: PBMCs. These receptors all stem from a man aged 45-60 years in good health and CMV-seronegative.

The chain is built from TRBV7-8 and TRBJ2-5, with a tentative D call TRBD1 (7 bases). CDR1 is SGHVS, CDR2 FQNEAQ, per germline. The CDR3 loop spans 11 amino acids. Trimming pared 4 bases from V and 11 bases from J, leaving 11 bases between. The CDR3 sequence: CASSSRGEQYF. The DNA of the CDR3 is TGTGCCAGCAGCTCCAGGGGGGAGCAGTACTTC.

The J gene is TRBJ2-1, the V gene TRBV25-1; a possible D gene is TRBD2 (6 bases). The CDR3 runs to 16 residues. Trimming left V 6 bases short and J 0 bases short, with 15 bases between. Germline V CDR1 and CDR2: MGHDK, SYGVNS. The CDR3 sequence is CASSDRAGSSYNEQFF. CDR3 nucleotides: TGTGCCAGCAGCGATCGAGCGGGCAGCTCCTACAATGAGCAGTTCTTC.

DNA of the CDR3: TGCGCCAGCAGCTCAATAGGGGCAGGGGAGACCCAGTACTTC. It encodes CASSSIGAGETQYF. The chain uses TRBV5-1 and TRBJ2-5; maybe TRBD1 (5 bases). The germline gives CDR1 SGHRS, CDR2 YFSETQ. Trimming pared 3 bases from V and 5 bases from J, leaving 14 bases between. This CDR3 region has 14 residues.

This clone was seen a handful of times. The V call is TRBV7-8, the J call TRBJ1-2; 7 bases match TRBD1. The CDR3 is 14 residues long. V dropped 4 bases and J dropped 4; count of bases not matched to a gene: 6. Germline-derived CDR1 and CDR2 are SGHVS and FQNEAQ. CDR3 sequence: CASSSETGTYGYTF. The DNA of the CDR3 is TGTGCCAGCAGCTCCGAGACAGGGACCTATGGCTACACCTTC.

The CDR3 sequence is CASGLVSGRAESYNEQFF. The CDR3, as DNA: TGTGCTAGTGGTTTGGTTAGCGGGAGGGCCGAATCCTACAATGAGCAGTTCTTC. The chain joins TRBV12-5 to TRBJ2-1; 11 bases line up with TRBD2. V was pared by 0 bases and J by 1 base, with 5 bases of the junction left unmatched. The CDR3 extends over 18 amino acids. CDR1 LGHNT and CDR2 FRNRAP come from the germline V gene.

The chain uses TRBV4-1 and TRBJ1-4; D may be TRBD1 (6 bases). The CDR3 is 14 amino acids. In germline, CDR1 is MGHRA, CDR2 YSYEKL. The V end lost 4 bases, the J end lost 2 bases, and 8 bases lay between the germline ends. In nucleotides, the CDR3 is TGCGCCAGCAGCCTCGGACAGACTAATGAAAAACTGTTTTTT. Translating gives CASSLGQTNEKLFF.

V usage is TRBV27 and J usage is TRBJ2-6, with D perhaps matching TRBD2 (6 bases). V was trimmed by 6 bases and J by 0 bases, leaving 15 bases between them. The CDR3 extends over 17 amino acids. Germline CDR1 reads MNHEY; CDR2 reads SMNVEV (reference sequence). The CDR3 loop is CASSRRGVGSGANVLTF. CDR3 nucleotides: TGTGCCAGCAGCCGCCGCGGGGTGGGCTCTGGGGCCAACGTCCTGACTTTC.

The V gene is TRBV27, the J gene TRBJ2-7, with D perhaps TRBD2 (5 bases). The CDR3 is made up of 13 amino acids. Per the germline V gene, CDR1 is MNHEY and CDR2 is SMNVEV (reference sequence). V lost 5 bases to trimming and J lost 4 bases, with 12 bases between them. CDR3 protein: CASSPGEDYEQYF. The DNA of the CDR3 is TGTGCCAGCAGTCCCGGGGAAGATTACGAGCAGTACTTC.

The chain couples TRBV11-3 to TRBJ2-3; 8 bases line up with TRBD2. Germline V gene lookup returns CDR1 SGHNT and CDR2 YENEEA. The CDR3 totals 14 residues. Trimming cost V 5 bases and J 9 bases; bases outside gene matches: 10. For the CDR3, the DNA is TGTGCCAGCAGCCCCCGGGACGGGGGGGGAACGCAGTATTTT. This translates into CASSPRDGGGTQYF.

The chain uses TRBV7-3 and TRBJ2-1, with 8 nucleotides matching TRBD2. The CDR3 extends over 12 amino acids. Per germline, CDR1 SGHTA and CDR2 FQGTGA. V lost 5 bases to trimming and J lost 9 bases; unmatched junction nucleotides: 3. CDR3 DNA: TGTGCCAGCAGCCACGGGGGGGCTGAGCAGTTCTTC. Its protein product is CASSHGGAEQFF.

V is TRBV27 and J is TRBJ2-7; D possibly corresponds to TRBD2 (7 bases). The CDR3 loop spans 13 amino acids. Trimming took 3 bases from V and 5 from J, leaving 11 bases between them. Germline V lookup: CDR1 MNHEY, CDR2 SMNVEV (reference sequence). As DNA, the CDR3 is TGTGCCAGCAGTTTCAGGGAGGGGGACGAGCAGTACTTC. Translating it yields CASSFREGDEQYF.

This clone was seen a few times. The CDR3 sequence: CASSLGRSSYEQYF. The CDR3 region has the DNA TGCGCCAGCAGCTTGGGACGGAGCTCCTACGAGCAGTACTTC. The chain couples TRBV5-1 to TRBJ2-7; D gene uncertain. The CDR3 length is 14 residues. V was shortened by 0 bases and J by 0 bases, with 7 bases between the two germline ends. The germline V gene encodes CDR1 SGHRS and CDR2 YFSETQ. Supplemented by reference TRBV5-1 and TRBJ2-7, the full variable domain reads KAGVTQTPRYLIKTRGQQVTLSCSPISGHRSVSWYQQTPGQGLQFLFEYFSETQRNKGNFPGRFSGRQFSNSRSEMNVSTLELGDSALYLCASSLGRSSYEQYFGPGTRLTVT.

This chain uses TRBV27 with TRBJ1-5, with a tentative D call TRBD1 (6 bases). The CDR3 covers 14 residues. CDR1 MNHEY and CDR2 SMNVEV come from the germline V gene (reference sequence). The V and J ends lost 5 bases and 1 base respectively, with 9 bases between them. CDR3 nucleotide sequence: TGTGCCAGCAGTCCAACAGGGAGCAATCAGCCCCAGCATTTT. Residues: CASSPTGSNQPQHF.

The chain joins TRBV6-1 to TRBJ2-7, with TRBD1 matching 7 bases. J lost 4 bases, V lost 3 bases, and 9 bases had no gene match. CDR1 is MNHNS, CDR2 SASEGT, per germline. The CDR3 spans 15 residues. Written as DNA, the CDR3 is TGTGCCAGCAGTGACCTAAGCAGGGGGAGTTACGAGCAGTACTTC. Translating gives CASSDLSRGSYEQYF.

The V gene is TRBV11-2, the J gene TRBJ1-2, with 8 nucleotides matching TRBD1. The CDR3 loop spans 14 amino acids. Germline assignment: CDR1 SGHAT and CDR2 FQNNGV. V trimming: 4 bases; J trimming: 8 bases; junction bases outside the gene matches: 9. CDR3 amino acids: CASSSRDRTSGYTF. The CDR3 region has the DNA TGTGCCAGCAGCTCCCGGGACAGGACCTCGGGCTACACCTTC. The full variable domain, with the rest looked up from reference TRBV11-2 and TRBJ1-2, is EAGVAQSPRYKIIEKRQSVAFWCNPISGHATLYWYQQILGQGPKLLIQFQNNGVVDDSQLPKDRFSAERLKGVDSTLKIQPAKLEDSAVYLCASSSRDRTSGYTFGSGTRLTVV.

This sequence joins TRBV18 and TRBJ1-2; 9 bases map to TRBD1. The V gene's germline CDR1 is KGHSH and CDR2 LQKENI. There are 14 residues in the CDR3. The V and J ends lost 6 bases and 4 bases, in that order; junction bases with no gene match: 6. This chain's CDR3 is CASSRTGERYGYTF. Here the CDR3 DNA reads TGTGCCAGCTCGCGGACAGGGGAGCGCTATGGCTACACCTTC. Filled out from reference TRBV18 and TRBJ1-2, the complete variable domain reads NAGVMQNPRHLVRRRGQEARLRCSPMKGHSHVYWYRQLPEEGLKFMVYLQKENIIDESGMPKERFSAEFPKEGPSILRIQQVVRGDSAAYFCASSRTGERYGYTFGSGTRLTVV.

The CDR3 DNA reads TGTGCCAGCAAAGCTGCGGGGGGCTCCTACAATGAGCAGTTCTTC. Translating gives CASKAAGGSYNEQFF. The chain is built from TRBV6-1 and TRBJ2-1, with TRBD2 matching 8 bases. Germline CDR1 and CDR2: MNHNS and SASEGT. The CDR3 is made up of 15 amino acids. With 7 bases clipped from V and 0 bases from J, the junction kept 5 bases outside the gene matches.

The chain has TRBV28 and TRBJ2-1; D possibly corresponds to TRBD1 (6 bases). This CDR3 is built from 14 residues. Trimming removed 5 bases at V and 2 bases at J, with 10 bases between. In germline, CDR1 is MDHEN, CDR2 SYDVKM. The CDR3 nucleotides read TGTGCCAGCAGTCAAGGACAGACCTACAATGAGCAGTTCTTC. Translating gives CASSQGQTYNEQFF.

This chain connects TRBV5-1 to TRBJ1-5; D is unclear. Germline CDR1 SGHRS, CDR2 YFSETQ. Trimming took 0 bases from V and 7 from J, leaving 8 bases between them. The CDR3 consists of 13 residues. The CDR3 sequence is CASSLDGGQPQHF. The DNA for the CDR3 is TGCGCCAGCAGCTTGGATGGCGGGCAGCCCCAGCATTTT. The variable domain in full, completed from reference TRBV5-1 and TRBJ1-5, reads KAGVTQTPRYLIKTRGQQVTLSCSPISGHRSVSWYQQTPGQGLQFLFEYFSETQRNKGNFPGRFSGRQFSNSRSEMNVSTLELGDSALYLCASSLDGGQPQHFGDGTRLSIL.

V is TRBV6-1 and J is TRBJ2-1, with a weak D call TRBD2 (6 bases). CDR3 size: 15 residues. Germline lookup yields CDR1 MNHNS and CDR2 SASEGT. The germline V and J ends were trimmed by 6 bases and 0 bases, with 12 bases remaining between them. The chain's CDR3 is CASSGSGGSYNEQFF. CDR3 DNA: TGTGCCAGCAGCGGGAGTGGGGGCTCCTACAATGAGCAGTTCTTC.

The chain is built from TRBV27 and TRBJ2-1; a possible D gene is TRBD2 (5 bases). This CDR3 spans 16 amino acids. Germline V gene data show CDR1 as MNHEY and CDR2 as SMNVEV (reference sequence). Between the trimmed V and J ends, which lost 5 bases and 1 base, there was a span of 15 bases. DNA for the CDR3: TGTGCCAGCAGTCCGCCGGGGTTCCTTTCCTACAATGAGCAGTTCTTC. Translating it yields CASSPPGFLSYNEQFF.

This chain connects TRBV11-2 to TRBJ2-7; TRBD2 aligns across 8 bases. V lost 1 base, J lost 3 bases, and 5 bases stayed unmatched. CDR3 length equals 15 residues. Looked up from germline, CDR1 is SGHAT and CDR2 is FQNNGV. This CDR3 reads CASSLVGRALYEQYF. The CDR3 region has the DNA TGTGCCAGCAGCTTAGTCGGGAGGGCCCTCTACGAGCAGTACTTC.

The V gene is TRBV18, the J gene TRBJ2-3, with 10 bases identical to TRBD1. The ends lost 6 bases at V and 4 bases at J; junction bases unmatched: 7. The CDR3 covers 15 residues. Germline V lookup: CDR1 KGHSH, CDR2 LQKENI. The CDR3 nucleotides read TGTGCCAGCTCTCCGAGGACAGGGGGGTCAGATACGCAGTATTTT. As protein: CASSPRTGGSDTQYF.

The rearrangement links TRBV19 to TRBJ2-3, with D tentatively TRBD2 (5 bases). The V end lost 4 bases, the J end lost 4 bases, and 15 bases lay between the germline ends. Looked up from germline, CDR1 is LNHDA and CDR2 is SQIVND (reference sequence). There are 15 residues in the CDR3. Written as DNA, the CDR3 is TGTGCCAGTAGTACTGACTACCCTGGGGCAGATACGCAGTATTTT. It codes for CASSTDYPGADTQYF.

This rearrangement joins TRBV7-9 to TRBJ2-2, with TRBD2 matching 7 bases. Germline CDR1 and CDR2: SEHNR and FQNEAQ (reference sequence). V lost 0 bases to trimming and J lost 7 bases; unmatched junction nucleotides: 5. CDR3 size: 15 residues. CDR3 loop: CASSLAGTIHGELFF. DNA of the CDR3: TGTGCCAGCAGCTTAGCAGGGACTATCCACGGGGAGCTGTTTTTT.

In regard to this clone: Germline is not matched at one junction end, which may reflect a read error. This rearrangement joins TRBV2 to TRBJ1-3; TRBD1 matches at 8 bases. The CDR3 is 15 residues long. The germline CDR1 and CDR2 sequences are SNHLY and FYNNEI. The CDR3 spells CASSEGTGSGNTIYF. The CDR3 DNA reads as TGTGCCAGCAGCGAAGGGACAGGCTCTGGAAACACCATATATTTT.